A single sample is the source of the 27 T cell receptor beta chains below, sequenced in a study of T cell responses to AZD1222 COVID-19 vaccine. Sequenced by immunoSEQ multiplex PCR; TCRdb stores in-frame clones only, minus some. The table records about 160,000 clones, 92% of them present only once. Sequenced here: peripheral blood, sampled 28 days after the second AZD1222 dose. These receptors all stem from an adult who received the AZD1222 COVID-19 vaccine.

CDR3 region: CASSLRQSEAFF. CDR3 nucleotide sequence: TGTGCCAGTAGTCTTAGACAGTCTGAAGCTTTCTTT. This chain uses TRBV19 with TRBJ1-1; the D gene is possibly TRBD1 (5 bases). V shed 5 bases and J shed 6 bases, with 10 bases lying between them. CDR3 length: 12 residues. Germline V gene data show CDR1 as LNHDA and CDR2 as SQIVND (reference sequence).

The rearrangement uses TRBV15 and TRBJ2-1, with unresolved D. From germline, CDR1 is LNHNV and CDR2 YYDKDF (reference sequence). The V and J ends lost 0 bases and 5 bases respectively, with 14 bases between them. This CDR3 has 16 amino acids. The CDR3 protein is CATSRDNGAGDNEQFF. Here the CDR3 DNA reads TGTGCCACCAGCAGAGATAACGGAGCCGGTGACAATGAGCAGTTCTTC.

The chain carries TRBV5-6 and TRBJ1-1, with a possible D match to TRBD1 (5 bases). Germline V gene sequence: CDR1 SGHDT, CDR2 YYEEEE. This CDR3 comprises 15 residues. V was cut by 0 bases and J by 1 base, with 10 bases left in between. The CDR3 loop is CASSLAAGKNTEAFF. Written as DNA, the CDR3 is TGTGCCAGCAGCTTGGCGGCAGGGAAGAACACTGAAGCTTTCTTT.

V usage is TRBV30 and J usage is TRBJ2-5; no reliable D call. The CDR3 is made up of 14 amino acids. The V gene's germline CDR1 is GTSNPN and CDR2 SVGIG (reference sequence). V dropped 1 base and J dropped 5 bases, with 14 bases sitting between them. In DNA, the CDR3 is TGTGCCTGGAGTGAAGACTCCCCTCGGGAGACCCAGTACTTC. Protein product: CAWSEDSPRETQYF.

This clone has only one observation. CDR3 in DNA: TGTGCCAGCAGCTTGGAGGGTCAAACAGGGAGAGCAGAAGCTTTCTTT. It yields the protein CASSLEGQTGRAEAFF. The chain couples TRBV5-4 to TRBJ1-1; D is perhaps TRBD1 (6 bases). This CDR3 contains 16 residues. Trimming left V 0 bases short and J 8 bases short, with 20 bases between. CDR1 is SGHNT and CDR2 is YYREEE in the germline V gene (reference sequence).

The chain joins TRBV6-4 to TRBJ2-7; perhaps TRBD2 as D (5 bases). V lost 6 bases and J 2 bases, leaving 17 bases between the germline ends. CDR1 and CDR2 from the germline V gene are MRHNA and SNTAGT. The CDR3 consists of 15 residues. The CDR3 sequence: CASRAPGAVTYEQYF. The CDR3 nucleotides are TGTGCCAGCAGGGCCCCAGGAGCGGTAACCTACGAGCAGTACTTC.

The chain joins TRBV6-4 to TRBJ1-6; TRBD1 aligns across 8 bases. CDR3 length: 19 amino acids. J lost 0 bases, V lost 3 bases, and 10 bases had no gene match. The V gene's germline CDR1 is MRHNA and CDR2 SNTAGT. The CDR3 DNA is TGTGCCAGCAGTGAAATCCCGGACAGGGTTAGCTCCTATAATTCACCCCTCCACTTT. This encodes CASSEIPDRVSSYNSPLHF.

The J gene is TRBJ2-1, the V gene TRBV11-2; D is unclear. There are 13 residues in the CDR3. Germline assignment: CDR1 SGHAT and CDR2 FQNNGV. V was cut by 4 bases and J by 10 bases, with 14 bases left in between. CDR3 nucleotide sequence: TGTGCCAGCAGCTCGGCAACGGTGGCCGAGCAGTTCTTC. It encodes CASSSATVAEQFF.

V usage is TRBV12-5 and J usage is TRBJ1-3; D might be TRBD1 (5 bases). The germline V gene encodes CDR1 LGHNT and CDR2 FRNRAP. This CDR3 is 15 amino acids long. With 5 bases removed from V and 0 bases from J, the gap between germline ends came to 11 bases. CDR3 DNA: TGTGCTAGTGGTAAGACAGTAAACTCTGGAAACACCATATATTTT. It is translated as CASGKTVNSGNTIYF.

In nucleotides, the CDR3 is TGTGCCAGCAGTTACCAGAACACCATATATTTT. This encodes CASSYQNTIYF. The gene calls are TRBV6-5 and TRBJ1-3; D is unresolved. CDR1 and CDR2 (germline): MNHEY, SVGAGI. V was clipped by 2 bases and J by 7 bases, with 3 bases between them. This CDR3 spans 11 amino acids.

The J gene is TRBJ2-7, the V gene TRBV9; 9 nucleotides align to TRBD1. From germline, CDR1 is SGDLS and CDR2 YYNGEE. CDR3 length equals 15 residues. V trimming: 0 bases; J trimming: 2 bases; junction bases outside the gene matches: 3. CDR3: CASSVGDRAAYEQYF. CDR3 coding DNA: TGTGCCAGCAGCGTAGGGGACAGGGCTGCCTACGAGCAGTACTTC.

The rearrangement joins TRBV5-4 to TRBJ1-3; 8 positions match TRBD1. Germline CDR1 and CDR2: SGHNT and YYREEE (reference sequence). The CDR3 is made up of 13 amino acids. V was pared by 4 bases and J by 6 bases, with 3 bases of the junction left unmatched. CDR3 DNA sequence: TGTGCCAGCAGCCGGGGACAGGAAAACACCATATATTTT. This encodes CASSRGQENTIYF.

CDR3 nucleotides: TGTGCCAGTAGTATATGGCAGGGGAACGATCAGCCCCAGCATTTT. Its protein product is CASSIWQGNDQPQHF. The rearrangement uses TRBV19 and TRBJ1-5; the D gene is possibly TRBD1 (6 bases). The CDR3 is made up of 15 amino acids. CDR1 and CDR2 (germline): LNHDA, SQIVND (reference sequence). Trimming stripped 2 bases from V and 5 bases from J, with 13 bases between.

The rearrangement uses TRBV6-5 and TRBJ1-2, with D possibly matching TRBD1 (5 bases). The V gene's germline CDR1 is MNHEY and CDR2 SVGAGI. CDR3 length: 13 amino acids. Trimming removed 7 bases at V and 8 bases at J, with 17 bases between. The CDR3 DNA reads TGTGCCAGCAATGGGGGGAGGGCAAACGGCTACACCTTC. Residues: CASNGGRANGYTF.

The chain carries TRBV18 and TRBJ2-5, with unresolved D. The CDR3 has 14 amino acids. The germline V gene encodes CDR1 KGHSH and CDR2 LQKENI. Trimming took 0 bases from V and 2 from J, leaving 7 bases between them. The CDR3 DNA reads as TGTGCCAGCTCACCACCGGCTACTCAAGAGACCCAGTACTTC. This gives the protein CASSPPATQETQYF.

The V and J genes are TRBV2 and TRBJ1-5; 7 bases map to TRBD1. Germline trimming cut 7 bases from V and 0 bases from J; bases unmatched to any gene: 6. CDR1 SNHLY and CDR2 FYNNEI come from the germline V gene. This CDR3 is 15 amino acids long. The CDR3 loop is CASTAGGLSNQPQHF. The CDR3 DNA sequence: TGTGCCAGCACCGCAGGGGGTCTTAGCAATCAGCCCCAGCATTTT.

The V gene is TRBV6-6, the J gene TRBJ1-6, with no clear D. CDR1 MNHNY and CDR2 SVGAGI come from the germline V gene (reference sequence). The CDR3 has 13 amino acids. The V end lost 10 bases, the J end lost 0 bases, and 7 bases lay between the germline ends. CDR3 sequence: CATFYSYNSPLHF. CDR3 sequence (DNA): TGTGCCACGTTTTACTCCTATAATTCACCCCTCCACTTT.

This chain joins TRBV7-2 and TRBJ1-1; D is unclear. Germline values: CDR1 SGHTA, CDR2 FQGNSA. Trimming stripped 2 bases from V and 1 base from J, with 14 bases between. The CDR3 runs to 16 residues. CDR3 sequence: CASSLLPARGNTEAFF. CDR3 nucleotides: TGTGCCAGCAGCTTACTCCCGGCTCGGGGGAACACTGAAGCTTTCTTT.

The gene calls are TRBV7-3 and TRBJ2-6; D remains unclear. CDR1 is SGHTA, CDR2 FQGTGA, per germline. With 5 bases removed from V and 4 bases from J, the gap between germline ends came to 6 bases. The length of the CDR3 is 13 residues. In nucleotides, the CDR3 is TGTGCCAGCAGCCACTCAGGGGCCAACGTCCTGACTTTC. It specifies CASSHSGANVLTF.

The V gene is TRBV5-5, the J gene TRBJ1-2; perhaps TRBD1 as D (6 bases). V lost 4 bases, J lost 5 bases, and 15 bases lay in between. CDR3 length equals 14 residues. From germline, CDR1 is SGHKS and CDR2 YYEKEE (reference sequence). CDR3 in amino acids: CASSHIGQTYGYTF. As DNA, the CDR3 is TGTGCCAGCAGCCACATCGGACAGACGTATGGCTACACCTTC.

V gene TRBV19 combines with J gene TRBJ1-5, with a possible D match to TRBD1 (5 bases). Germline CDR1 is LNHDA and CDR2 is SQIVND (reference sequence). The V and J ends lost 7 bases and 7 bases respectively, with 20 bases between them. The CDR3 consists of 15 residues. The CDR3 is CASTDGTRNKQPQHF. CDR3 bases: TGTGCCAGTACCGATGGGACCCGAAACAAGCAGCCCCAGCATTTT.

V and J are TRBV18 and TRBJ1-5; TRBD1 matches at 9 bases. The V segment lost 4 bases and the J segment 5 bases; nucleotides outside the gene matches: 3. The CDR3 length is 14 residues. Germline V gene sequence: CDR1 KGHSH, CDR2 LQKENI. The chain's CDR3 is CASSHRGQDQPQHF. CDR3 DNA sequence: TGTGCCAGCTCACACAGGGGGCAGGATCAGCCCCAGCATTTT.

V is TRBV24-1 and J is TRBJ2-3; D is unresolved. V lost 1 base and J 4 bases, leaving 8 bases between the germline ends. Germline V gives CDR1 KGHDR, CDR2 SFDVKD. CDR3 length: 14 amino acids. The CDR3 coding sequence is TGTGCCACCAGTGATTTCGCCACCCCAGATACGCAGTATTTT. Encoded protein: CATSDFATPDTQYF.

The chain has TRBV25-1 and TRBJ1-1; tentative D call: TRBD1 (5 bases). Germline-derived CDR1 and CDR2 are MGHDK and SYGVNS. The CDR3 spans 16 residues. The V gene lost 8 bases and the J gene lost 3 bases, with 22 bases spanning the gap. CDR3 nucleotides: TGTGCCAGCGGGAGGTGGGGGAATTGGTTTGACACTGAAGCTTTCTTT. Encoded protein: CASGRWGNWFDTEAFF.

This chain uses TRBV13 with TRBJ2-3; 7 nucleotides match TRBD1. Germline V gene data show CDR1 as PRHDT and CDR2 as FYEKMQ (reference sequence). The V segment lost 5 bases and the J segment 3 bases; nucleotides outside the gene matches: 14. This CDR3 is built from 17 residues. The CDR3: CASSGWTGIPGTDTQYF. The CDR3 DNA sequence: TGTGCCAGCAGCGGGTGGACAGGAATCCCAGGGACAGATACGCAGTATTTT.

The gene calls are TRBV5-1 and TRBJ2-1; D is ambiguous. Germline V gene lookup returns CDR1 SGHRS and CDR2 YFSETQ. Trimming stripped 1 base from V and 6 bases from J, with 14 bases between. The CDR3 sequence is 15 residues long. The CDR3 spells CASSLTGPDINEQFF. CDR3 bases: TGCGCCAGCAGCTTGACCGGGCCGGATATCAATGAGCAGTTCTTC.

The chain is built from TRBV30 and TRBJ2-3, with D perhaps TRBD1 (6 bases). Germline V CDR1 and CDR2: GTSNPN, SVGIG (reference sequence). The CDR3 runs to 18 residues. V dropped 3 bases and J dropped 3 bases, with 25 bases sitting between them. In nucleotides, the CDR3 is TGTGCCTGGAGCGCCCGCCCCCCAGGGGCGCTTGGAACAGATACGCAGTATTTT. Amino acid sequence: CAWSARPPGALGTDTQYF.